This is a list of T cell receptor beta chains from one sample in a study of blood T cells in healthy people across ages. One entry per CDR3 protein results from TCRdb running MiXCR on the 5' RACE reads. The data hold fewer than 1,200,000 distinct CDR3 sequences, with approximately 25% observed a single time. These same data were also listed under a study on T cells of mothers and their children.

Sequenced input: blood. The origin of the receptors is a girl aged 2 to 10 in good health. CDR3s include the opening cysteine and the closing phenylalanine or tryptophan. The D gene is left open where the match is weak. Size is omitted from some rows. Given values are once, few, many or a class for expanded clones.

abundance: -; v_gene: TRBV12-3/TRBV12-4; d_gene: -; j_gene: TRBJ1-1; CDR3nt: TGTGCCAGCGCAAGTGACACTGAAGCTTTCTTT; CDR3aa: CASASDTEAFF
abundance: few; v_gene: TRBV3-1; d_gene: TRBD2; j_gene: TRBJ2-4; CDR3nt: TGTGCCAGCAGCAGACTAGCCGGTCAAAACATTCAGTACTTC; CDR3aa: CASSRLAGQNIQYF
abundance: -; v_gene: TRBV20-1; d_gene: -; j_gene: TRBJ2-5; CDR3nt: TGCAGTGCTAGTAGGACCCAGTGGGAGACCCAGTACTTC; CDR3aa: CSASRTQWETQYF
abundance: few; v_gene: TRBV6-2/TRBV6-3; d_gene: -; j_gene: TRBJ2-6; CDR3nt: TGTGCCAGCAGTTACTCGTTACCCAACAACGTCCTGACTTTC; CDR3aa: CASSYSLPNNVLTF
abundance: -; v_gene: TRBV24-1; d_gene: -; j_gene: TRBJ1-2; CDR3nt: TGTGCCACCGTCCGGGGCGAGAGTGGCTACACCTTC; CDR3aa: CATVRGESGYTF
abundance: -; v_gene: TRBV4-3; d_gene: -; j_gene: TRBJ1-1; CDR3nt: TGCGCCAGCAGCCGGGACCAGGGAAGTACTGAAGCTTTCTTT; CDR3aa: CASSRDQGSTEAFF
abundance: few; v_gene: TRBV20-1; d_gene: -; j_gene: TRBJ2-6; CDR3nt: TGCAGTGCTGGGACGTCGGAGTCTGGGGCCAGCGTCCTGACTTTC; CDR3aa: CSAGTSESGASVLTF
abundance: few; v_gene: TRBV12-3/TRBV12-4; d_gene: -; j_gene: TRBJ2-7; CDR3nt: TGTGCCAGCAGCCTTACTAGCTCGTCCTCCTACGAGCAGTACTTC; CDR3aa: CASSLTSSSSYEQYF
abundance: few; v_gene: TRBV28; d_gene: -; j_gene: TRBJ2-3; CDR3nt: TGTGCCAGCAGTTTACGGGGGAGGAGGAGAGATGCGCAGTATTTT; CDR3aa: CASSLRGRRRDAQYF
abundance: many; v_gene: TRBV5-1; d_gene: TRBD1; j_gene: TRBJ2-7; CDR3nt: TGCGCCAGCAGCCGGGACAGACCAACAACCTACGAGCAGTACTTC; CDR3aa: CASSRDRPTTYEQYF
abundance: few; v_gene: TRBV6-5; d_gene: -; j_gene: TRBJ1-4; CDR3nt: TGTGCCAGCAGTTACCTTGGGGACGTCAATGAAAAACTGTTTTTT; CDR3aa: CASSYLGDVNEKLFF
abundance: -; v_gene: TRBV20-1; d_gene: -; j_gene: TRBJ1-1; CDR3nt: TGCAGTGCTCCAATTGGTCCCCCCCGAGGAGCTTTCTTT; CDR3aa: CSAPIGPPRGAFF
abundance: few; v_gene: TRBV16; d_gene: -; j_gene: TRBJ1-1; CDR3nt: TGTGCCAACAGCATCGACATTGAAGCTTTCTTT; CDR3aa: CANSIDIEAFF
abundance: -; v_gene: TRBV7-2; d_gene: -; j_gene: TRBJ2-7; CDR3nt: TGTGCCAGCAGCTTAAATAGGGCCGAGCAGTACTTC; CDR3aa: CASSLNRAEQYF
abundance: -; v_gene: TRBV4-1; d_gene: -; j_gene: TRBJ1-5; CDR3nt: TGCGCCAGCAGCCAAGATCCTATTGGGCAGCCCCAGCATTTT; CDR3aa: CASSQDPIGQPQHF
abundance: few; v_gene: TRBV20-1; d_gene: TRBD2; j_gene: TRBJ2-1; CDR3nt: TGCAGTGCTAGTCGCGGGGGGGCTAGCAATGAGCAGTTCTTC; CDR3aa: CSASRGGASNEQFF
abundance: -; v_gene: TRBV28; d_gene: -; j_gene: TRBJ2-1; CDR3nt: TGTGCCAGCACCTTAATCGATCAACCCAATGAGCAGTTCTTC; CDR3aa: CASTLIDQPNEQFF
abundance: once; v_gene: TRBV5-6; d_gene: TRBD2; j_gene: TRBJ2-7; CDR3nt: TGTGCCAGCAGCCCCCCCGGGGGGACGAGCTCCTACGAGCAGTACTTC; CDR3aa: CASSPPGGTSSYEQYF
abundance: -; v_gene: TRBV28; d_gene: -; j_gene: TRBJ2-1; CDR3nt: TGTGCCAGCAGTTTACTGGGGCGTAACTCCTACAATGAGCAGTTCTTC; CDR3aa: CASSLLGRNSYNEQFF
abundance: -; v_gene: TRBV7-9; d_gene: TRBD1; j_gene: TRBJ2-1; CDR3nt: TGTGCCAGCAGCTTTGGACAGGGAAGGAACAATGAGCAGTTCTTC; CDR3aa: CASSFGQGRNNEQFF
abundance: few; v_gene: TRBV7-2; d_gene: -; j_gene: TRBJ2-1; CDR3nt: TGTGCCAGCAGCTTAAATGGACTGCTTACCTACAATGAGCAGTTCTTC; CDR3aa: CASSLNGLLTYNEQFF
abundance: few; v_gene: TRBV7-2; d_gene: -; j_gene: TRBJ2-5; CDR3nt: TGTGCCAGCAGCTTAGGGGTACAGTTCGGAACTCAAGAGACCCAGTACTTC; CDR3aa: CASSLGVQFGTQETQYF
abundance: -; v_gene: TRBV7-9; d_gene: -; j_gene: TRBJ1-1; CDR3nt: TGTGCCAGCAGCTTAGCAACGGTCAGTGAAGCTTTCTTT; CDR3aa: CASSLATVSEAFF
abundance: -; v_gene: TRBV12-3/TRBV12-4; d_gene: -; j_gene: TRBJ1-2; CDR3nt: TGTGCCAGCAGTTTTGATTCGTCGGGGTATGGCTACACCTTC; CDR3aa: CASSFDSSGYGYTF
abundance: many; v_gene: TRBV7-2; d_gene: -; j_gene: TRBJ2-5; CDR3nt: TGTGCCAGCAGCCTCAGATTTCTCGAGACCCAGTACTTC; CDR3aa: CASSLRFLETQYF
abundance: -; v_gene: TRBV11-2; d_gene: -; j_gene: TRBJ2-1; CDR3nt: TGTGCCGGCAGCACCCCCTGGATAGCTCCCAATGAGCAGTTCTTC; CDR3aa: CAGSTPWIAPNEQFF
abundance: few; v_gene: TRBV20-1; d_gene: -; j_gene: TRBJ2-7; CDR3nt: TGCAGTGCTAGAGAGACGGGCGTAAGCTACGAGCAGTACTTC; CDR3aa: CSARETGVSYEQYF
abundance: few; v_gene: TRBV27; d_gene: -; j_gene: TRBJ1-2; CDR3nt: TGTGCCAGCAGTCTACGTCCTATCGACTATGGCTACACCTTC; CDR3aa: CASSLRPIDYGYTF
abundance: -; v_gene: TRBV5-1; d_gene: TRBD2; j_gene: TRBJ2-1; CDR3nt: TGCGCCAGCAGCTACGACTATGGGACTATCGCGAATGAGCAGTTCTTC; CDR3aa: CASSYDYGTIANEQFF
abundance: -; v_gene: TRBV3-1; d_gene: -; j_gene: TRBJ1-2; CDR3nt: TGTGCCAGCAGCCCCACCCAGCCGACAGTTCTCTATGGCTACACCTTC; CDR3aa: CASSPTQPTVLYGYTF